The 32 T cell receptor beta chains below all came from one sample that was sequenced in a study of T cells in women clearing cervical HPV infection (dated by TCRdb to about 2018). Receptor amplification or capture employed the immunoSEQ multiplex PCR assay. TCRdb holds this immuneACCESS table with in-frame rearrangements only. Some clones are missing; in checked studies, unresolved V genes explain under half, and the rest has no known cause. The table held for this sample gives 20,000 to 25,000 clones. The biggest ten clones account for approximately 24% of the sample. Material for sequencing was blood buffy coat. The receptor set was obtained from a woman between 18 and 70 years old with a cervical HPV16 infection that either progressed to CIN3+ or cleared (not recorded which).

The CDR3 DNA, read in part, is TGTGCCAGCAGTTTCGGAGGGGCAGCGAACACCGGGGAG. Its translation is CASSFGGAANTGE. In full, the CDR3 reads CASSFGGAANTGELFF. The V and J genes are TRBV27 and TRBJ2-2; possibly TRBD2 for D (6 bases). The CDR3 is cut off 3 residues early in the read; its end comes from the germline J gene. The CDR3 loop spans 16 amino acids. V was pared by 3 bases and J by 0 bases, with 11 bases between. Germline values: CDR1 MNHEY, CDR2 SMNVEV (reference sequence).

CDR3 bases read: TGCGCCAGCAGTGAGTCGACAGGAACCTACGAG. It encodes CASSESTGTYE. The full CDR3 is CASSESTGTYEQYF. The gene calls are TRBV10-1 and TRBJ2-7, with D possibly TRBD1 on 6 matching bases. The read ends 3 residues shy of where the CDR3 ends; the end is completed using the germline J gene. The CDR3 sequence is 14 residues long. V was clipped by 0 bases and J by 2 bases, with 8 bases between them. Looked up from germline, CDR1 is WNHNN and CDR2 is SYGVQD (reference sequence).

A remark on this clone: Sequencing ends 3 residues short of the CDR3 end; the germline J gene provides the rest. V gene TRBV20-1 combines with J gene TRBJ2-4; TRBD1 agrees at 8 bases. J gave up 0 bases and V 5 bases, and 3 bases lay outside the gene matches. The germline V gene has CDR1 DFQATT and CDR2 SNEGSKA (reference sequence). This CDR3 region has 14 residues. CDR3 bases read: TGCAGTGCTGTACAGGGGGTAGCCAAAAACATT. It translates to CSAVQGVAKNI. The full CDR3 reads CSAVQGVAKNIQYF.

A note on this clone: Read sequence stops 3 residues before the CDR3 end, and the germline J gene provides the missing end. This sample includes further DNA sequences coding for the same CDR3. The chain has TRBV11-3 and TRBJ1-3; 8 nucleotides agree with TRBD1. CDR3 length: 15 residues. Germline V gene sequence: CDR1 SGHNT, CDR2 YENEEA. Unmatched junction bases numbered 7, after V lost 5 bases and J lost 4 bases. The CDR3 sequence is CASSHGQGKGNTIYF. Partial CDR3 DNA: TGTGCCAGCAGCCACGGACAGGGAAAAGGAAACACC.

To note about this clone: The read ends 3 residues shy of where the CDR3 ends; the end is completed using the germline J gene. The chain recombines TRBV7-2 with TRBJ1-2, with a possible D match to TRBD1 (6 bases). This CDR3 is 13 amino acids long. Germline lookup yields CDR1 SGHTA and CDR2 FQGNSA. Partial CDR3 DNA: TGTGCCAGCAGCTCCTACAGGGAATACGAC. Protein product: CASSSYREYD. In full, the CDR3 is CASSSYREYDYTF.

Turning to this clone: The CDR3 end falls 3 residues outside the read, so it is completed with the germline J gene. The V and J genes are TRBV30 and TRBJ2-5; 7 bases line up with TRBD1. The CDR3 is made up of 12 amino acids. V trimming: 1 base; J trimming: 5 bases; junction bases outside the gene matches: 1. Germline V gene lookup returns CDR1 GTSNPN and CDR2 SVGIG (reference sequence). The covered CDR3 bases are TGTGCCTGGAGTGAGGGGGCGGAGACC. Amino acid sequence: CAWSEGAET. The CDR3 in full is CAWSEGAETQYF.

On this clone itself: The CDR3 extends 3 residues past the end of the read, so its final part is completed from the germline J gene. V and J are TRBV30 and TRBJ2-1; 8 bases map to TRBD2. In germline, CDR1 is GTSNPN, CDR2 SVGIG (reference sequence). This CDR3 has 13 residues. V was clipped by 7 bases and J by 7 bases; unmatched bases: 9. CDR3 sequence: CALLSGSGNEQFF. The covered CDR3 bases are TGTGCCTTGCTGAGCGGGAGTGGTAATGAG.

Notes on this clone: The observed sequence ends 3 residues before the CDR3 terminus, with the missing tail filled in from the germline J gene. This chain connects TRBV7-9 to TRBJ2-4; D might be TRBD1 (6 bases). In germline, CDR1 is SEHNR, CDR2 FQNEAQ (reference sequence). The CDR3 totals 13 residues. The sequenced part of the CDR3 DNA is TGTGCCAGCAGCCTACAGGGTGGCGATGGT. This sequence encodes CASSLQGGDG. The whole CDR3 reads CASSLQGGDGQYF.

Note on this clone: The CDR3 extends 3 residues past the end of the read, so its final part is completed from the germline J gene. The chain links TRBV19 to TRBJ2-1, with D uncertain. The CDR3 is made up of 14 amino acids. V gave up 4 bases and J gave up 6 bases, with 13 bases separating them. The V gene's germline CDR1 is LNHDA and CDR2 SQIVND (reference sequence). The part of the CDR3 DNA that was read is TGTGCCAGTAGTACCCACGGGTCGGTCAATGAG. It yields the protein CASSTHGSVNE. In full, the CDR3 is CASSTHGSVNEQFF. The whole variable domain, filled in from reference TRBV19 and TRBJ2-1, reads DGGITQSPKYLFRKEGQNVTLSCEQNLNHDAMYWYRQDPGQGLRLIYYSQIVNDFQKGDIAEGYSVSREKKESFPLTVTSAQKNPTAFYLCASSTHGSVNEQFFGPGTRLTVL.

About this clone itself: The read halts 3 residues ahead of the CDR3 end, with the missing end drawn from the germline J gene. The gene calls are TRBV5-1 and TRBJ1-2, with TRBD1 matching 8 bases. There are 22 residues in the CDR3. The germline V gene encodes CDR1 SGHRS and CDR2 YFSETQ. With V trimmed by 0 bases and J by 2 bases, 24 bases remained unmatched. The CDR3 sequence: CASSLGQGWEYSDVLSNYGYTF. The CDR3 bases that were read are TGCGCCAGCAGCTTGGGACAGGGGTGGGAGTACTCCGATGTACTCAGCAACTATGGC.

Points on this clone: The read ends 3 residues early relative to the CDR3; the germline J gene fills the gap. This sequence joins TRBV19 and TRBJ2-5; D is uncertain. Per the germline V gene, CDR1 is LNHDA and CDR2 is SQIVND (reference sequence). This CDR3 comprises 16 residues. Trimming cost V 5 bases and J 5 bases, with 21 bases left between them. CDR3 sequence: CASSDWAKPTEETQYF. The CDR3 bases that were read are TGTGCCAGTAGTGATTGGGCGAAACCCACAGAGGAGACC.

A remark on this clone: The sequence runs out 3 residues before the end of the CDR3; the remainder is reconstructed from the germline J gene. The genes are TRBV6-1 and TRBJ1-2, with D unclear. The V gene's germline CDR1 is MNHNS and CDR2 SASEGT. Deletions cut 2 bases from V and 4 bases from J, with 11 bases between. This CDR3 spans 14 amino acids. The CDR3 DNA, read in part, is TGTGCCAGCAGTGAAATGAGGGCAGTCTATGGC. As protein: CASSEMRAVYG. The entire CDR3 sequence reads CASSEMRAVYGYTF.

In regard to this clone: The read comes to an end 3 residues before the CDR3 does, leaving the germline J gene to fill in the end. The chain is built from TRBV12-3 or TRBV12-4 and TRBJ2-3, with D perhaps TRBD2 (6 bases). V was cut by 4 bases and J by 4 bases, with 12 bases left in between. The CDR3 runs 14 residues. The CDR3 sequence is CASSSGLRADTQYF. CDR3 DNA (partial): TGTGCCAGCAGTTCGGGACTCCGTGCAGATACG.

Comment on this clone: The read stops 3 residues short of the end of the CDR3; the missing end is completed from the germline J gene. The V call is TRBV7-9, the J call TRBJ2-3; TRBD2 aligns across 7 bases. The CDR3 consists of 14 residues. Germline CDR1 reads SEHNR; CDR2 reads FQNEAQ (reference sequence). CDR3 bases read: TGTGCCAGCAGCCCCTCATCTAGCGGAACAACG. This encodes CASSPSSSGTT. The full CDR3 sequence reads CASSPSSSGTTQYF.

With regard to this clone: The CDR3 end falls 3 residues outside the read, so it is completed with the germline J gene. The V call is TRBV18, the J call TRBJ1-1; D possibly corresponds to TRBD1 (5 bases). Germline CDR1 is KGHSH and CDR2 is LQKENI. V dropped 3 bases and J dropped 2 bases, with 10 bases sitting between them. The CDR3 length is 14 residues. The CDR3 DNA, read in part, is TGTGCCAGCTCACCGTTGGACACCAACACTGAA. It translates to CASSPLDTNTE. The whole CDR3 protein is CASSPLDTNTEAFF.

Concerning this clone: Coverage ceases 3 residues before the CDR3 finishes, and the germline J gene fills in the end. This chain links TRBV19 with TRBJ1-1; 11 bases agree with TRBD1. The CDR3 consists of 13 residues. Per the germline V gene, CDR1 is LNHDA and CDR2 is SQIVND (reference sequence). Incomplete CDR3 DNA: TGTGCCAGTAGTATAAACGGGGACAGGGGG. It encodes CASSINGDRG. The CDR3, in full, reads CASSINGDRGAFF.

As regards this clone: The read terminates 3 residues before the CDR3 end, so the remaining end is supplied by the germline J gene. The J gene is TRBJ1-2, the V gene TRBV6-1; TRBD1 matches at 9 bases. The CDR3 is 15 amino acids. J gave up 6 bases and V 4 bases, and 9 bases lay outside the gene matches. Germline V gene lookup returns CDR1 MNHNS and CDR2 SASEGT. The sequenced part of the CDR3 DNA is TGTGCCAGCAGTGCGGGACAGGGTCTATCTCATGGC. This encodes CASSAGQGLSHG. The CDR3 in full is CASSAGQGLSHGYTF.

Turning to this clone: The CDR3 end is not reached by the read, which stops 3 residues before it; the germline J gene fills it in. This sequence joins TRBV11-2 and TRBJ1-2; D gene unclear. Between the trimmed V and J ends, which lost 1 base and 2 bases, there was a span of 5 bases. CDR3 length equals 13 residues. Germline V gene lookup returns CDR1 SGHAT and CDR2 FQNNGV. The CDR3 here is CASSLGPNYGYTF. The DNA read from the CDR3 is TGTGCCAGCAGCTTAGGGCCAAACTATGGC.

This clone is called large based on its frequency. The read ends 3 residues shy of where the CDR3 ends; the end is completed using the germline J gene. The chain employs TRBV30 and TRBJ2-3, with 7 bases identical to TRBD2. There are 15 residues in the CDR3. The V gene end was trimmed by 1 base and the J gene end by 2 bases; junction bases not matched to a gene: 6. The germline CDR1 and CDR2 sequences are GTSNPN and SVGIG (reference sequence). The CDR3 sequence is CAWSDRGSFTDTQYF. The CDR3 DNA, read in part, is TGTGCCTGGAGTGATCGCGGGAGTTTCACAGATACG.

Comment on this clone: The read terminates 3 residues ahead of where the CDR3 ends, so the germline J gene completes it. The chain combines TRBV19 with TRBJ2-2; D remains ambiguous. V was cut by 4 bases and J by 4 bases, with 7 bases left in between. The germline gives CDR1 LNHDA, CDR2 SQIVND (reference sequence). CDR3 length: 13 residues. The sequenced part of the CDR3 DNA is TGTGCCAGTAGTACCCACACCACCGGGGAG. Protein sequence: CASSTHTTGE. The whole CDR3 is CASSTHTTGELFF.

Comments on this clone: The read finishes 3 residues shy of the CDR3 end, and the germline J gene is used to complete it. This sequence joins TRBV10-1 and TRBJ2-1; 8 bases fit TRBD2. From germline, CDR1 is WNHNN and CDR2 SYGVQD (reference sequence). This CDR3 has 15 amino acids. J was trimmed by 3 bases and V by 3 bases; bases with no gene match: 4. The CDR3 spells CASSDGLAGYNEQFF. The sequenced part of the CDR3 DNA is TGCGCCAGCAGTGATGGACTAGCAGGCTACAATGAG.

Turning to this clone: With the read ending 3 residues before the CDR3 end, the germline J gene is used to fill in that end. This sequence joins TRBV5-1 and TRBJ1-1, with 8 nucleotides matching TRBD1. Germline values: CDR1 SGHRS, CDR2 YFSETQ. The CDR3 is 14 residues long. The chain's CDR3 is CASSLGQGSDTAFF. The sequenced part of the CDR3 DNA is TGCGCCAGCAGCTTGGGACAGGGGTCGGATACG.

As concerns this clone: Coverage ceases 3 residues before the CDR3 finishes, and the germline J gene fills in the end. This chain connects TRBV2 to TRBJ2-7; perhaps TRBD1 as D (6 bases). In germline, CDR1 is SNHLY, CDR2 FYNNEI. This CDR3 has 17 amino acids. V was pared by 3 bases and J by 3 bases, with 21 bases between. The CDR3 reads CASSDSRSVQGIYEQYF. The sequenced part of the CDR3 DNA is TGTGCCAGCAGTGATTCGCGGTCAGTCCAGGGGATCTACGAG.

A note on this clone: The read falls 3 residues short of the CDR3 end, and the missing part is taken from the germline J gene. The V gene is TRBV19, the J gene TRBJ2-3, with a weak D call TRBD1 (5 bases). The CDR3 covers 17 residues. Trimming stripped 4 bases from V and 1 base from J, with 18 bases between. The germline V gene encodes CDR1 LNHDA and CDR2 SQIVND (reference sequence). CDR3 residues: CASSTRKDTTGTDTQYF. The part of the CDR3 DNA that was read is TGTGCCAGTAGTACCCGAAAGGACACTACTGGCACAGATACG.

With regard to this clone: With the read ending 3 residues before the CDR3 end, the germline J gene is used to fill in that end. J is TRBJ2-1 and V is TRBV20-1, with 8 bases matching TRBD2. J gave up 6 bases and V 5 bases, and 15 bases lay outside the gene matches. Germline loops: CDR1 DFQATT, CDR2 SNEGSKA (reference sequence). CDR3 length: 16 residues. The covered CDR3 bases are TGCAGTGCTCCGAGAGGGGGGACTAGGGAATCCAATGAG. Amino acid sequence: CSAPRGGTRESNE. The entire CDR3 reads CSAPRGGTRESNEQFF.

A remark on this clone: The read comes to an end 3 residues before the CDR3 does, leaving the germline J gene to fill in the end. The J gene is TRBJ1-2, the V gene TRBV7-6, with D perhaps matching TRBD1 (6 bases). Germline assignment: CDR1 SGHVS and CDR2 FNYEAQ. CDR3 size: 15 residues. The sequenced part of the CDR3 DNA is TGTGCCAGCAGCTCCGTAGGAGGGGGGGCAGATACC. As protein: CASSSVGGGADT. The full CDR3 protein reads CASSSVGGGADTYTF.

On this clone: The sequence runs out 3 residues before the end of the CDR3; the remainder is reconstructed from the germline J gene. The chain couples TRBV30 to TRBJ1-5, with 9 bases that match TRBD1. CDR1 and CDR2 from the germline V gene are GTSNPN and SVGIG (reference sequence). This CDR3 has 14 amino acids. Trimming cost V 6 bases and J 5 bases; bases outside gene matches: 8. The CDR3 sequence: CACQTGGEYQPQHF. The covered CDR3 bases are TGTGCCTGTCAGACAGGGGGGGAATATCAGCCC.

With regard to this clone: The CDR3 is cut off 3 residues early in the read; its end comes from the germline J gene. The rearrangement links TRBV14 to TRBJ1-2; D might be TRBD1 (5 bases). Trimming removed 1 base from V and 4 bases from J, with 19 bases in between. Germline V gene lookup returns CDR1 SGHDN and CDR2 FVKESK. This CDR3 comprises 17 residues. This CDR3 is CASSQVRGGVESYGYTF. Incomplete CDR3 DNA: TGTGCCAGCAGCCAAGTGCGGGGCGGGGTGGAGAGCTATGGC. Drawing the rest from reference TRBV14 and TRBJ1-2, the complete variable domain is EAGVTQFPSHSVIEKGQTVTLRCDPISGHDNLYWYRRVMGKEIKFLLHFVKESKQDESGMPNNRFLAERTGGTYSTLKVQPAELEDSGVYFCASSQVRGGVESYGYTFGSGTRLTVV.

Details on this clone: Other DNA variants within this sample encode the same CDR3. The CDR3 DNA, read in part, is TGTGCCAGCAGCGAAGGACAGGGAAATTCACCC. Amino acid sequence: CASSEGQGNSP. The whole CDR3 sequence is CASSEGQGNSPLHF. The chain links TRBV6-4 to TRBJ1-6, with 8 nucleotides matching TRBD1. The CDR3 end falls 3 residues outside the read, so it is completed with the germline J gene. J was trimmed by 7 bases and V by 6 bases; bases with no gene match: 5. Germline V gene lookup returns CDR1 MRHNA and CDR2 SNTAGT. The CDR3 is 14 residues long.

Notes on this clone: The read finishes 3 residues shy of the CDR3 end, and the germline J gene is used to complete it. J is TRBJ1-1 and V is TRBV29-1, with 8 bases lining up with TRBD1. The CDR3 is 14 residues long. CDR1 is SQVTM, CDR2 ANQGSEA, per germline. This CDR3 is CSVDDRGRDNAAFF. The sequenced CDR3 bases are TGCAGCGTAGATGACAGGGGCCGCGATAACGCC.

Concerning this clone itself: The observed sequence ends 3 residues before the CDR3 terminus, with the missing tail filled in from the germline J gene. The chain has TRBV19 and TRBJ1-1; 8 bases fit TRBD1. The germline CDR1 and CDR2 sequences are LNHDA and SQIVND (reference sequence). Trimming cost V 3 bases and J 2 bases; bases outside gene matches: 14. This CDR3 comprises 18 residues. The CDR3 DNA, read in part, is TGTGCCAGTAGTATCAGGATACTGGACAGGGCGTATAACACTGAA. This translates into CASSIRILDRAYNTE. The whole CDR3 protein reads CASSIRILDRAYNTEAFF.

Of note for this clone: The read ends 3 residues shy of where the CDR3 ends; the end is completed using the germline J gene. The chain has TRBV5-8 and TRBJ2-7; the D is unclear. Per germline, CDR1 SGHTS and CDR2 YDEGEE. The CDR3 is made up of 14 amino acids. V dropped 6 bases and J dropped 1 base, with 14 bases sitting between them. The sequenced part of the CDR3 DNA is TGTGCCAGCATCGTGGTGGGCAGATCCTACGAG. Its translation: CASIVVGRSYE. The whole CDR3 protein is CASIVVGRSYEQYF.